This section outlines one TCR beta chain sequence together with its context. This entry comes from a study of blood T cell repertoires in COVID-19. Trimming took 6 bases from V and 3 from J; bases not matched to a gene: 8. Germline V gene lookup returns CDR1 KGHSH and CDR2 LQKENI. The CDR3 spans 16 residues. The study drew participants aged about 18 to 89 years from roughly 25 US areas. Participants had their cohort set by participant-reported clinical history. Within 2 weeks of study entry, exposed participants had contacted a PCR-confirmed or clinician-diagnosed COVID-19 case. TCRdb keeps only in-frame clones here, not all; method: immunoSEQ multiplex PCR. Of about 260,000 clones in the sample, around nine tenths were seen once.

The material sequenced was PBMCs or T cells enriched from blood (not recorded which). This sequence was found in a woman aged 35 to 49 who had been exposed to COVID-19. The genes are TRBV18 and TRBJ2-5; 12 nucleotides align to TRBD2. As DNA, the CDR3 is TGTGCCAGCTCCCCTGGACTAGCGGGGTCAAAAGAGACCCAGTACTTC. Protein: CASSPGLAGSKETQYF. Full variable domain (outside the CDR3, taken from reference TRBV18 and TRBJ2-5): NAGVMQNPRHLVRRRGQEARLRCSPMKGHSHVYWYRQLPEEGLKFMVYLQKENIIDESGMPKERFSAEFPKEGPSILRIQQVVRGDSAAYFCASSPGLAGSKETQYFGPGTRLLVL.